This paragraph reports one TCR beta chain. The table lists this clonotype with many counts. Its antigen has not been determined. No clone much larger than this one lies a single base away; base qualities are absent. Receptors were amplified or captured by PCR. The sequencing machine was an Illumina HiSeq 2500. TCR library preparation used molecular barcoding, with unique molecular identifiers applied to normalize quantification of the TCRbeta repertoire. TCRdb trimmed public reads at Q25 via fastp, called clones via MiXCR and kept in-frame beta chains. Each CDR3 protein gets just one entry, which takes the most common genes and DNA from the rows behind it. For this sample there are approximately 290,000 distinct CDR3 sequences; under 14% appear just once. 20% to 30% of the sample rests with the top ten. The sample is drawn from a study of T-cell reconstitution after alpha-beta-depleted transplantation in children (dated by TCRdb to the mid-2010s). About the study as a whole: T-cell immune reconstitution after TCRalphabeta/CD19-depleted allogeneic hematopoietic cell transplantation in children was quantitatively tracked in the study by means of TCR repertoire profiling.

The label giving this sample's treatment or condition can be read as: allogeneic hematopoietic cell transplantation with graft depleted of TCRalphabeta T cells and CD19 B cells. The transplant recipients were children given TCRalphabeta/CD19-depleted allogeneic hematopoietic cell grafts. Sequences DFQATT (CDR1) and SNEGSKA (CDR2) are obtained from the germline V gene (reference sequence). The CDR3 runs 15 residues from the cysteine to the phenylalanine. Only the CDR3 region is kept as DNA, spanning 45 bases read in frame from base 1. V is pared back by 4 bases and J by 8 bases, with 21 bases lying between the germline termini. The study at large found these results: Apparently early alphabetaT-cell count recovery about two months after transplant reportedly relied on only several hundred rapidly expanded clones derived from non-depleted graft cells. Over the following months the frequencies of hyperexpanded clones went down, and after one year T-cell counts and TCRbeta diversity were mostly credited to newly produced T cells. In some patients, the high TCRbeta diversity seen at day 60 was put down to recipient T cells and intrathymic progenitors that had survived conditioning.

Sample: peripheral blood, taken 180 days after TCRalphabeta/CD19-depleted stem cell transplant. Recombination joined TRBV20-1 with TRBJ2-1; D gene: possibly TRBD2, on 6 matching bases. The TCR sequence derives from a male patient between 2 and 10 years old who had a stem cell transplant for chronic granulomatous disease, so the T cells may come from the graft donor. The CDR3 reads CSANPLAGRKDEQFF. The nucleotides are TGCAGTGCTAATCCCCTCGCGGGAAGAAAGGATGAGCAGTTCTTC.